The rows below give T cell receptor beta chains drawn from one sample of a study of somatic mutations in cytotoxic T cells in rheumatoid arthritis. The table came from immunoSEQ multiplex PCR; TCRdb's copy has only in-frame clones and leaves some out. This table has 15,000 or so clones, more than 65% appearing once. Sequenced sample: CD8+ T cells sorted from blood. The receptors originated from an adult with rheumatoid arthritis. Each CDR3 is given with its conserved first and last residue. A D gene is named only where the DNA matches it firmly. The size of a clone is reported for some rows only, either as once, few or many, or as a class for expanded clones.

cdr3_aa cdr3_nt v_call d_call clone_size j_call
CASSLRTGSSYNSPLHF TGTGCCAGCAGCTTAAGGACAGGGAGCTCCTATAATTCACCCCTCCACTTT TRBV7-9 TRBD1 - TRBJ1-6
CASSTLFRQSANYGYTF TGTGCCAGTAGTACCCTTTTTCGACAGTCAGCTAACTATGGCTACACCTTC TRBV19 - once TRBJ1-2
CASSLGWGSTGELFF TGTGCCAGCAGCTTAGGTTGGGGCTCCACCGGGGAGCTGTTTTTT TRBV11-2 - - TRBJ2-2
CASGGRDYEQYF TGTGCCAGTGGGGGCAGGGACTACGAGCAGTACTTC TRBV27 - - TRBJ2-7
CATKPPGTHYNEQFF TGTGCCACCAAACCGCCCGGGACACATTACAATGAGCAGTTCTTC TRBV15 - - TRBJ2-1
CASSQDVRGATNEKLFF TGCGCCAGCAGCCAAGATGTCAGAGGAGCGACTAATGAAAAACTGTTTTTT TRBV4-1 - - TRBJ1-4
CASSFVPGPLNEQFF TGTGCCAGTAGTTTCGTCCCAGGACCCCTTAATGAGCAGTTCTTC TRBV19 - - TRBJ2-1
CASSYSASSEQFF TGTGCCAGCAGTTACTCGGCCTCAAGTGAGCAGTTCTTC TRBV6-5 - - TRBJ2-1
CAISESMTLNSMNTEAFF TGTGCCATCAGTGAGTCGATGACATTAAATAGCATGAACACTGAAGCTTTCTTT TRBV10-3 - - TRBJ1-1
CASSQVQGVDEQYF TGCGCCAGCAGCCAGGTACAGGGAGTAGACGAGCAGTACTTC TRBV4-1 - few TRBJ2-7
CASSFDGQGHYGYTF TGTGCCAGCAGTTTCGATGGACAAGGACACTATGGCTACACCTTC TRBV6-5 - - TRBJ1-2
CASSLVGGSYPLTDTQYF TGTGCCAGCAGCTTAGTTGGGGGGTCTTACCCCCTCACAGATACGCAGTATTTT TRBV7-2 - - TRBJ2-3
CASSELGHRSNQPQHF TGTGCCAGCAGTGAACTAGGACATCGTAGCAATCAGCCCCAGCATTTT TRBV2 - - TRBJ1-5
CASSLRQGPSTEAFF TGTGCCAGCAGCTTAAGGCAGGGGCCGTCCACTGAAGCTTTCTTT TRBV7-8 - - TRBJ1-1
CASGTGTSDEQFF TGTGCCAGCGGTACCGGGACTAGCGATGAGCAGTTCTTC TRBV9 TRBD2 - TRBJ2-1
CASSGGSGLYYGYTF TGTGCCAGCAGTGGGGGGAGCGGGCTTTACTATGGCTACACCTTC TRBV6-1 - - TRBJ1-2
CASSIVGGNLHEQYF TGTGCCAGTAGTATAGTAGGAGGCAATCTCCACGAGCAGTACTTC TRBV19 - - TRBJ2-7
CASSQGPLAGGKTQYF TGCGCCAGCAGCCAAGGGCCGCTAGCGGGGGGCAAGACCCAGTACTTC TRBV4-1 TRBD2 - TRBJ2-5
CASRRTSGEGGELFF TGTGCCAGCAGAAGGACTAGCGGGGAAGGCGGGGAGCTGTTTTTT TRBV7-9 TRBD2 - TRBJ2-2
CASSYRGSRNQPQHF TGTGCCAGCAGCTACAGGGGGTCGCGCAATCAGCCCCAGCATTTT TRBV27 TRBD1 - TRBJ1-5
CARSQTDRGQSPLHF TGTGCCAGAAGCCAGACGGACAGGGGGCAATCACCCCTCCACTTT TRBV5-3 TRBD1 - TRBJ1-6
CASSEALVRDRPYEQYF TGTGCCAGCAGTGAAGCCTTGGTCCGGGACAGGCCCTACGAGCAGTACTTC TRBV6-1 TRBD1 - TRBJ2-7
CASSPWTENTGELFF TGTGCCAGCAGCCCATGGACAGAGAACACCGGGGAGCTGTTTTTT TRBV4-2 - - TRBJ2-2
CASSVDQGNSPLHF TGTGCCAGCAGCGTAGATCAAGGGAATTCACCCCTCCACTTT TRBV9 - - TRBJ1-6
CASSLEGPTGELFF TGTGCCAGCAGCTTAGAAGGACCCACCGGGGAGCTGTTTTTT TRBV13 - - TRBJ2-2
CASSLVRGHYGYTF TGTGCCAGCAGCTTGGTCAGGGGCCACTATGGCTACACCTTC TRBV5-5 - - TRBJ1-2
CSVENTGELFF TGCAGCGTAGAGAACACCGGGGAGCTGTTTTTT TRBV29-1 - - TRBJ2-2